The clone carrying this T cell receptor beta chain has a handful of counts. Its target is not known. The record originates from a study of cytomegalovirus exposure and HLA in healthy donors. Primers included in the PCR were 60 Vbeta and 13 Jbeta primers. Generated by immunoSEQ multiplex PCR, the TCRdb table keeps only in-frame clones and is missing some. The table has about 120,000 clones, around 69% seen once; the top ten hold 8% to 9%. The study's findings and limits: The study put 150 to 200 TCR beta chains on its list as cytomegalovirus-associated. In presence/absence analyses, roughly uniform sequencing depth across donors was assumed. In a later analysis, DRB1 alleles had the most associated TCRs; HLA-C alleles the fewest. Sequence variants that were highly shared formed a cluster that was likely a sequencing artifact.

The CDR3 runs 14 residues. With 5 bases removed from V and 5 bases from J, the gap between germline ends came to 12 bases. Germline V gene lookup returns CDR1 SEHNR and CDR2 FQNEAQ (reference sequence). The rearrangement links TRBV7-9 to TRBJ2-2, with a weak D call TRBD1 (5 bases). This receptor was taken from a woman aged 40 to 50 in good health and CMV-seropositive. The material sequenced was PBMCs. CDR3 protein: CASSAQGRTGELFF. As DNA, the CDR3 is TGTGCCAGCAGCGCCCAGGGTCGGACCGGGGAGCTGTTTTTT.